Listed here are 16 T cell receptor beta chains from one sample, sequenced in a study of regulatory T cells in long-lasting Graves disease (dated by TCRdb to 2020 to 2023). Library generation was performed with multiplex PCR. Sequenced on an Illumina HiSeq 4000. iRepertoire HTBI primers and Arm-PCR amplification of CDR3 regions were used to construct TCR beta libraries. TCRdb cleaned the public reads at Q25 with fastp, built clones with MiXCR and kept in-frame beta chains. A single entry per CDR3 protein holds the most common genes and DNA from its merged rows. The sample table lists 450,000 or so distinct CDR3 sequences, around a fifth of them with a count of one. In total, the top ten clones hold over 10% of the sample. Taken with the paper, the label for time point translates to: persistent/refractory GD, antithyroid drugs over 5 years with positive TRAb. For both TCR sequencing and RNA sequencing, RNA was extracted from PBMCs in TRIzol.

Sequenced material: peripheral blood mononuclear cells (PBMCs), taken when the disease was refractory, from a patient treated with antithyroid drugs. Source of these receptors: a female donor with Graves disease.

The chain carries TRBV19 and TRBJ1-1; 7 bases are shared with TRBD1. This CDR3 region has 16 residues. Trimming removed 5 bases from V and 1 base from J; junction bases left unmatched: 10. Germline V CDR1 and CDR2: LNHDA, SQIVND (reference sequence). The CDR3 DNA reads TGTGCCAGTAGTCCTCTACTGGGACAGTCGAACACTGAAGCTTTCTTT. The encoded protein is CASSPLLGQSNTEAFF. The whole variable domain, filled in from reference TRBV19 and TRBJ1-1, reads DGGITQSPKYLFRKEGQNVTLSCEQNLNHDAMYWYRQDPGQGLRLIYYSQIVNDFQKGDIAEGYSVSREKKESFPLTVTSAQKNPTAFYLCASSPLLGQSNTEAFFGQGTRLTVV.

The chain carries TRBV20-1 and TRBJ2-1; 8 bases line up with TRBD2. The CDR3 totals 15 residues. Germline trimming cut 4 bases from V and 5 bases from J; bases unmatched to any gene: 10. Germline V gene sequence: CDR1 DFQATT, CDR2 SNEGSKA (reference sequence). CDR3 sequence: CSANPSSGSNNEQFF. The CDR3 DNA follows: TGCAGTGCTAACCCTTCTAGCGGGTCTAACAATGAGCAGTTCTTC.

This clonotype has a count of ten or more. The chain's CDR3 is CASSSPSRDRERDYYEQYF. The CDR3 DNA reads TGTGCCAGCAGCTCGCCCTCCCGGGACAGGGAGAGGGATTACTACGAGCAGTACTTC. This sequence joins TRBV7-2 and TRBJ2-7, with TRBD1 identical over 9 bases. Germline-derived CDR1 and CDR2 are SGHTA and FQGNSA. V was pared by 4 bases and J by 3 bases, with 19 bases of the junction left unmatched. The CDR3 consists of 19 residues. The complete variable domain, with remaining parts taken from reference TRBV7-2 and TRBJ2-7, reads GAGVSQSPSNKVTEKGKDVELRCDPISGHTALYWYRQSLGQGLEFLIYFQGNSAPDKSGLPSDRFSAERTGGSVSTLTIQRTQQEDSAVYLCASSSPSRDRERDYYEQYFGPGTRLTVT.

The chain employs TRBV6-1 and TRBJ1-4; TRBD1 is a possible D gene (5 bases). With 7 bases removed from V and 0 bases from J, the gap between germline ends came to 9 bases. The CDR3 spans 14 residues. Germline CDR1 is MNHNS and CDR2 is SASEGT. The CDR3 loop reads CASKDSATNEKLFF. CDR3 DNA sequence: TGTGCCAGCAAAGACAGTGCAACTAATGAAAAACTGTTTTTT.

The sample holds a few counts of this clonotype. This chain links TRBV28 with TRBJ2-7, with D uncertain. The CDR3 sequence is 13 residues long. V dropped 3 bases and J dropped 3 bases, with 9 bases sitting between them. Germline-derived CDR1 and CDR2 are MDHEN and SYDVKM. CDR3 amino acids: CASSFFTFYEQYF. DNA for the CDR3: TGTGCCAGCAGTTTCTTCACCTTCTACGAGCAGTACTTC. Looking up the rest from reference TRBV28 and TRBJ2-7 gives the full variable domain: DVKVTQSSRYLVKRTGEKVFLECVQDMDHENMFWYRQDPGLGLRLIYFSYDVKMKEKGDIPEGYSVSREKKERFSLILESASTNQTSMYLCASSFFTFYEQYFGPGTRLTVT.

This clonotype was counted ten times or more. This chain joins TRBV6-1 and TRBJ2-5, with 12 bases identical to TRBD2. Germline V gives CDR1 MNHNS, CDR2 SASEGT. CDR3 length equals 14 residues. J was trimmed by 5 bases and V by 7 bases; bases with no gene match: 5. The chain's CDR3 is CASIRTSGVETQYF. The CDR3, as DNA: TGTGCCAGCATTCGGACTAGCGGGGTGGAGACCCAGTACTTC.

The J gene is TRBJ2-7, the V gene TRBV9; a possible D gene is TRBD1 (6 bases). Trimming cost V 4 bases and J 4 bases, with 18 bases left between them. The CDR3 has 15 residues. Germline V lookup: CDR1 SGDLS, CDR2 YYNGEE. The CDR3 region is CASSPHTGLGYEQYF. In DNA, the CDR3 is TGTGCCAGCAGCCCCCACACAGGGTTAGGGTACGAGCAGTACTTC.

The CDR3 sequence is CASSGGRGAGNTEAFF. In nucleotides, the CDR3 is TGTGCCAGCAGTGGGGGCAGGGGCGCTGGGAACACTGAAGCTTTCTTT. The chain combines TRBV6-1 with TRBJ1-1; weak D call: TRBD1 (6 bases). This CDR3 comprises 16 residues. The V gene's germline CDR1 is MNHNS and CDR2 SASEGT. Trimming took off 4 bases at V and 1 base at J, with 16 bases between the two ends.

Many counts were recorded for this clonotype. The rearrangement uses TRBV7-2 and TRBJ1-5; no firm D call. This CDR3 is built from 13 residues. Deletions cut 4 bases from V and 4 bases from J, with 8 bases between. CDR1 and CDR2 from the germline V gene are SGHTA and FQGNSA. The CDR3: CASSSLLNQPQHF. The CDR3 nucleotides read TGTGCCAGCAGCTCGCTCTTAAATCAGCCCCAGCATTTT.

This clonotype came up many times. The V call is TRBV7-2, the J call TRBJ2-5; TRBD1 matches 7 bases. Germline trimming cut 3 bases from V and 1 base from J; bases unmatched to any gene: 5. Per germline, CDR1 SGHTA and CDR2 FQGNSA. The CDR3 spans 15 residues. In DNA, the CDR3 is TGTGCCAGCAGCTTCAGACAGGGCCTCCAAGAGACCCAGTACTTC. This translates into CASSFRQGLQETQYF. Combining the CDR3 with reference TRBV7-2 and TRBJ2-5 gives the whole variable domain GAGVSQSPSNKVTEKGKDVELRCDPISGHTALYWYRQSLGQGLEFLIYFQGNSAPDKSGLPSDRFSAERTGGSVSTLTIQRTQQEDSAVYLCASSFRQGLQETQYFGPGTRLLVL.

This clonotype was counted only a few times. The V call is TRBV9, the J call TRBJ2-5, with D perhaps matching TRBD2 (5 bases). The CDR3 has 15 residues. The germline gives CDR1 SGDLS, CDR2 YYNGEE. Trimming removed 0 bases from V and 1 base from J, with 10 bases in between. The CDR3 sequence: CASSVGGAVQETQYF. DNA of the CDR3: TGTGCCAGCAGCGTAGGGGGAGCAGTCCAAGAGACCCAGTACTTC.

As to this clonotype: This CDR3 fails to terminate in the conserved phenylalanine or tryptophan, so it likely reflects a read error. The chain recombines TRBV30 with TRBJ2-6; D gene uncertain. V shed 4 bases and J shed 2 bases, with 3 bases lying between them. The CDR3 is 12 residues long. The germline V gene has CDR1 GTSNPN and CDR2 SVGIG (reference sequence). The CDR3 sequence: CAWTTGANVLTS. The CDR3, as DNA: TGTGCCTGGACAACTGGGGCCAACGTCCTGACTTCC.

The chain couples TRBV29-1 to TRBJ1-1, with D unresolved. This CDR3 comprises 12 residues. Deletions cut 7 bases from V and 4 bases from J, with 13 bases between. CDR1 SQVTM and CDR2 ANQGSEA come from the germline V gene. CDR3 nucleotide sequence: TGCAGCGGGCGGTGGGGAAGCACTGAAGCTTTCTTT. This sequence encodes CSGRWGSTEAFF.

This clonotype was observed a few times. The chain recombines TRBV2 with TRBJ2-1; 8 bases map to TRBD2. Germline V gene lookup returns CDR1 SNHLY and CDR2 FYNNEI. This CDR3 contains 15 residues. V lost 6 bases and J lost 3; bases outside the gene matches: 7. CDR3: CASRPLGRDYNEQFF. CDR3 DNA: TGTGCCAGCAGACCCCTCGGGAGGGACTACAATGAGCAGTTCTTC. Complete variable domain (other parts from reference TRBV2 and TRBJ2-1): EPEVTQTPSHQVTQMGQEVILRCVPISNHLYFYWYRQILGQKVEFLVSFYNNEISEKSEIFDDQFSVERPDGSNFTLKIRSTKLEDSAMYFCASRPLGRDYNEQFFGPGTRLTVL.

The chain has TRBV3-1 and TRBJ1-6; 8 bases line up with TRBD1. The CDR3 is made up of 15 amino acids. V lost 4 bases to trimming and J lost 7 bases; unmatched junction nucleotides: 6. CDR1 LGHDT and CDR2 YNNKEL come from the germline V gene (reference sequence). DNA for the CDR3: TGTGCCAGCAGCCTTCAGGACAGGGACAATTCACCCCTCCACTTT. Translated: CASSLQDRDNSPLHF.

This clonotype was found a few times. V gene TRBV5-1 combines with J gene TRBJ1-5; D uncertain. Trimming stripped 0 bases from V and 7 bases from J, with 17 bases between. This CDR3 has 16 amino acids. The germline gives CDR1 SGHRS, CDR2 YFSETQ. The CDR3 here is CASSLAGIGPGQPQHF. The CDR3, as DNA: TGCGCCAGCAGCTTGGCCGGGATAGGGCCTGGGCAGCCCCAGCATTTT.